A single sample gave rise to the 16 T cell receptor beta chains below, sequenced in a study of molecular identifiers for immune sequencing clone quantification. TCRdb itself ran the PCR reads through MiXCR, one entry per CDR3 protein. The sample records 85,000 to 100,000 distinct CDR3 sequences, 20% to 30% being singletons. Sequencing input: naive CD8+ T cells from blood, with Jurkat cell RNA spiked in. Subset here: FACS-sorted CD8+CD4-CCR7+CD45RA+ naive T cells. All receptors come from a human donor in good health. Some libraries in this study had Jurkat cell RNA spiked in.

Details on this clonotype: Germline and junction disagree at one end, which may indicate a read error. The chain carries TRBV7-9 and TRBJ2-5; 14 nucleotides agree with TRBD2. Per the germline V gene, CDR1 is SEHNR and CDR2 is FQNEAQ (reference sequence). The CDR3 totals 15 residues. As DNA, the CDR3 is TGTGCCGGGGGGACTAGCGGGAGCGTGAAAGAGCCCCAGTACTTC. This encodes CAGGTSGSVKEPQYF.

The chain carries TRBV18 and TRBJ2-1; 8 positions agree with TRBD2. The CDR3 has 19 amino acids. The ends lost 4 bases at V and 10 bases at J; junction bases unmatched: 24. The germline V gene has CDR1 KGHSH and CDR2 LQKENI. DNA for the CDR3: TGTGCCAGCTCACTTCCGCCCGGACTAGCATTGTCATTACATCCGGAGCAGTTCTTC. This codes for CASSLPPGLALSLHPEQFF.

V usage is TRBV6-1 and J usage is TRBJ1-1; 7 bases line up with TRBD1. Germline V gene data show CDR1 as MNHNS and CDR2 as SASEGT. The trim removed 2 bases at V and 0 bases at J, leaving 3 bases unmatched. The CDR3 is made up of 15 amino acids. CDR3: CASSELGQMNTEAFF. Here the CDR3 DNA reads TGTGCCAGCAGTGAATTGGGACAGATGAACACTGAAGCTTTCTTT.

As for this clonotype: It may be a read error: a sequence one base away is much more abundant. This rearrangement joins TRBV24-1 to TRBJ2-7; TRBD1 or TRBD2 may be the D gene (6 bases each). This CDR3 contains 13 residues. V was cut by 6 bases and J by 6 bases, with 14 bases left in between. Germline lookup yields CDR1 KGHDR and CDR2 SFDVKD. This chain's CDR3 is CATSPVGGSEQYF. DNA of the CDR3: TGTGCCACCAGTCCGGTCGGGGGCAGCGAGCAGTACTTC.

This clonotype was found many times. The gene calls are TRBV12-5 and TRBJ2-6; TRBD2 is a possible D gene (5 bases). CDR3 length equals 18 residues. Germline CDR1 is LGHNT and CDR2 is FRNRAP. V was trimmed by 5 bases and J by 0 bases, leaving 17 bases between them. CDR3 DNA: TGTGCTAGTGGTCCCTTCCGGGATATGAACTCTGGGGCCAACGTCCTGACTTTC. It translates to CASGPFRDMNSGANVLTF.

This clonotype was observed many times. The CDR3 region is CASSLDLNTEAFF. As DNA, the CDR3 is TGTGCCAGCAGCTTAGACCTGAACACTGAAGCTTTCTTT. This chain connects TRBV7-9 to TRBJ1-1; D gene ambiguous. Trimming shortened V by 1 base and J by 0 bases, and 3 bases separated the two germline ends. Germline V lookup: CDR1 SEHNR, CDR2 FQNEAQ (reference sequence). This CDR3 is 13 amino acids long.

This clonotype was seen many times. V and J are TRBV13 and TRBJ2-4, with D uncertain. The CDR3 runs 14 residues. Looked up from germline, CDR1 is PRHDT and CDR2 is FYEKMQ (reference sequence). Trimming stripped 4 bases from V and 9 bases from J, with 16 bases between. The CDR3 region is CASSYNDGKSIQYF. The DNA for the CDR3 is TGTGCCAGCAGCTACAATGACGGCAAGTCCATTCAGTACTTC.

About this clonotype: The conserved closing phenylalanine or tryptophan is absent in this CDR3, likely reflecting a read error. J is TRBJ2-7 and V is TRBV14; D is ambiguous. This CDR3 region has 15 residues. V was clipped by 0 bases and J by 1 base, with 10 bases between them. Germline CDR1 is SGHDN and CDR2 is FVKESK. The CDR3 bases are TGTGCCAGCAGCCAAGATTACGGGCGGTCCTACGAGCAGTACTTG. It specifies CASSQDYGRSYEQYL.

This clonotype was detected many times. The rearrangement joins TRBV6-5 to TRBJ1-1, with D hard to call. The CDR3 extends over 13 amino acids. Trimming stripped 6 bases from V and 2 bases from J, with 10 bases between. Germline loops: CDR1 MNHEY, CDR2 SVGAGI. DNA of the CDR3: TGTGCCAGCAGAGGGTTTCTCAACACTGAAGCTTTCTTT. This sequence encodes CASRGFLNTEAFF.

About this clonotype itself: The CDR3 does not end in the conserved phenylalanine or tryptophan, so this is likely a read error. This chain joins TRBV6-2 or TRBV6-3 and TRBJ2-1; D perhaps matches TRBD1 (6 bases). Germline V gives CDR1 MNHEY, CDR2 SVGEGT. V lost 6 bases and J lost 8, with 20 bases in between. The CDR3 spans 15 residues. CDR3 nucleotides: TGTGCCAGCAGCCTAGGGGACACTCGAGGCCATGAGCAGTTCCTC. This gives the protein CASSLGDTRGHEQFL.

This clonotype was observed a handful of times. J is TRBJ2-7 and V is TRBV14, with 7 bases that match TRBD2. Germline V gene lookup returns CDR1 SGHDN and CDR2 FVKESK. Trimming removed 0 bases from V and 4 bases from J; junction bases left unmatched: 6. The CDR3 is 15 residues long. CDR3 nucleotides: TGTGCCAGCAGCCAAGATGCTGCGGGAGTGTACGAGCAGTACTTC. It is translated as CASSQDAAGVYEQYF.

The rearrangement uses TRBV6-5 and TRBJ2-6, with D uncertain. The CDR3 runs 15 residues. Trimming left V 3 bases short and J 3 bases short, with 9 bases between. Germline V gives CDR1 MNHEY, CDR2 SVGAGI. This CDR3 is CASSYSNGGANVLTF. The CDR3 region has the DNA TGTGCCAGCAGTTATAGCAATGGTGGGGCCAACGTCCTGACTTTC.

Points on this clonotype: It may be a read error: a sequence one base away is much more abundant. The CDR3, as DNA: TGTGCCTGGAGTGTCGGGGCGGGGATTTGTCCCCAGCATTTT. Protein sequence: CAWSVGAGICPQHF. V usage is TRBV30 and J usage is TRBJ1-5, with D possibly being TRBD1 (5 bases). This CDR3 has 14 residues. Germline V lookup: CDR1 GTSNPN, CDR2 SVGIG (reference sequence). Trimming removed 0 bases at V and 10 bases at J, with 16 bases between.

In its sample, this clonotype was seen many times. This chain links TRBV11-2 with TRBJ2-7; unclear D gene. The V gene lost 1 base and the J gene lost 0 bases, with 7 bases spanning the gap. CDR1 SGHAT and CDR2 FQNNGV come from the germline V gene. The CDR3 is 14 residues long. The CDR3, as DNA: TGTGCCAGCAGCTTAGGACACAGCTCCTACGAGCAGTACTTC. This codes for CASSLGHSSYEQYF.

The table lists this clonotype with many counts. DNA for the CDR3: TGTGCCAGCAGCCCCGGGACCCTCAGCGCCCTTGGCTACACCTTC. Its protein is CASSPGTLSALGYTF. This rearrangement joins TRBV4-2 to TRBJ1-2, with TRBD1 as a possible D gene (5 bases). Looked up from germline, CDR1 is LGHNA and CDR2 is YNFKEQ. V lost 4 bases and J lost 7, with 19 bases in between. This CDR3 spans 15 amino acids.

This clonotype was seen a handful of times. The rearrangement uses TRBV3-1 and TRBJ2-7, with D maybe TRBD1 (6 bases). Trimming took 4 bases from V and 7 from J, leaving 14 bases between them. This CDR3 spans 13 amino acids. Germline loops: CDR1 LGHDT, CDR2 YNNKEL (reference sequence). The CDR3 loop is CASSRDTYWEQYF. CDR3 nucleotides: TGTGCCAGCAGCCGGGACACGTACTGGGAGCAGTACTTC.